This passage covers 16 T cell receptor beta chains from one sample sequenced in a study of cytomegalovirus exposure and HLA in healthy donors. The PCR made use of 60 Vbeta and 13 Jbeta primers. Clones were sequenced by immunoSEQ multiplex PCR, and TCRdb holds only the in-frame ones, with some missing. The sample includes about 40,000 clones, 60% to 70% of them seen just once. The sample comprised PBMCs. These receptors were collected from a man over 45 in good health and CMV-seropositive.

The chain combines TRBV27 with TRBJ1-1; TRBD1 might be the D (6 bases). This CDR3 contains 12 residues. Trimming took off 6 bases at V and 6 bases at J, with 11 bases between the two ends. Germline V gene data show CDR1 as MNHEY and CDR2 as SMNVEV (reference sequence). The CDR3 is CASRGGGAEAFF. CDR3 in DNA: TGTGCCAGCAGAGGGGGGGGCGCTGAAGCTTTCTTT.

The chain combines TRBV5-4 with TRBJ1-1; 9 nucleotides line up with TRBD1. Trimming cost V 5 bases and J 2 bases; bases outside gene matches: 7. This CDR3 has 15 residues. CDR1 SGHNT and CDR2 YYREEE come from the germline V gene (reference sequence). CDR3 DNA: TGTGCCAGCAGGCGAGACAGGGGGGTCAACACTGAAGCTTTCTTT. It specifies CASRRDRGVNTEAFF.

This chain connects TRBV28 to TRBJ2-4; no clear D gene. The CDR3 has 15 amino acids. Germline-derived CDR1 and CDR2 are MDHEN and SYDVKM. V lost 6 bases and J lost 1, with 13 bases in between. CDR3 DNA sequence: TGTGCCAGCAGCCTGACATCGCCGGCCAAAAACATTCAGTACTTC. It specifies CASSLTSPAKNIQYF.

The rearrangement joins TRBV4-2 to TRBJ2-3; 13 bases align to TRBD2. Germline CDR1 and CDR2: LGHNA and YNFKEQ. The CDR3 contains 18 residues. The V segment lost 3 bases and the J segment 5 bases; nucleotides outside the gene matches: 11. The CDR3 DNA reads TGTGCCAGCAGCCACGACTTACTAGCGGGGGGGAGGGGAGATACGCAGTATTTT. It specifies CASSHDLLAGGRGDTQYF.

V gene TRBV15 combines with J gene TRBJ1-1, with D unresolved. The CDR3 totals 14 residues. V was shortened by 1 base and J by 4 bases, with 10 bases between the two germline ends. In germline, CDR1 is LNHNV, CDR2 YYDKDF (reference sequence). CDR3 DNA sequence: TGTGCCACCAGCAGAGTACAAGGGAGCACTGAAGCTTTCTTT. It yields the protein CATSRVQGSTEAFF.

This rearrangement joins TRBV7-9 to TRBJ2-2, with TRBD1 as a possible D gene (5 bases). Germline V gene sequence: CDR1 SEHNR, CDR2 FQNEAQ (reference sequence). Trimming cost V 3 bases and J 4 bases, with 12 bases left between them. The CDR3 loop spans 15 amino acids. The CDR3 loop is CASSFLREITGELFF. CDR3 in DNA: TGTGCCAGCAGCTTTCTCAGGGAAATCACCGGGGAGCTGTTTTTT.

V is TRBV5-1 and J is TRBJ1-2, with a possible D match to TRBD1 (5 bases). The CDR3 is 15 amino acids. The V gene lost 0 bases and the J gene lost 2 bases, with 11 bases spanning the gap. Germline CDR1 reads SGHRS; CDR2 reads YFSETQ. The CDR3 DNA follows: TGCGCCAGCAGCTTGGCAGGGTCCATAAACTATGGCTACACCTTC. As protein: CASSLAGSINYGYTF.

This chain joins TRBV7-9 and TRBJ1-5; D call uncertain. The CDR3 consists of 13 residues. Between the trimmed V and J ends, which lost 2 bases and 4 bases, there was a span of 6 bases. Looked up from germline, CDR1 is SEHNR and CDR2 is FQNEAQ (reference sequence). Here the CDR3 DNA reads TGTGCCAGCAGCTTATCGGTGAATCAGCCCCAGCATTTT. Encoded protein: CASSLSVNQPQHF. The complete variable domain, with remaining parts taken from reference TRBV7-9 and TRBJ1-5, reads DTGVSQNPRHKITKRGQNVTFRCDPISEHNRLYWYRQTLGQGPEFLTYFQNEAQLEKSRLLSDRFSAERPKGSFSTLEIQRTEQGDSAMYLCASSLSVNQPQHFGDGTRLSIL.

This clone was recorded only once. V usage is TRBV7-2 and J usage is TRBJ1-4; no definite D call. V lost 4 bases and J 4 bases, leaving 10 bases between the germline ends. Germline assignment: CDR1 SGHTA and CDR2 FQGNSA. This CDR3 comprises 14 residues. This chain's CDR3 is CASSSSEFNEKLFF. The CDR3 DNA sequence: TGTGCCAGCAGCTCGTCGGAGTTTAATGAAAAACTGTTTTTT.

The chain joins TRBV4-1 to TRBJ2-4; TRBD2 might be the D (6 bases). Germline values: CDR1 MGHRA, CDR2 YSYEKL. V lost 3 bases and J lost 0, with 9 bases in between. CDR3 length: 15 residues. The CDR3 sequence is CASSHPGLAKNIQYF. The CDR3 bases are TGCGCCAGCAGCCACCCGGGACTAGCCAAAAACATTCAGTACTTC.

The V call is TRBV28, the J call TRBJ1-1, with TRBD1 identical over 7 bases. With 2 bases clipped from V and 1 base from J, the junction kept 4 bases outside the gene matches. Germline CDR1 reads MDHEN; CDR2 reads SYDVKM. The CDR3 has 15 amino acids. The CDR3 loop reads CASSLRGRGNTEAFF. Here the CDR3 DNA reads TGTGCCAGCAGTTTAAGGGGGCGTGGGAACACTGAAGCTTTCTTT.

In this sample, this clone turned up a few times. J is TRBJ2-1 and V is TRBV9; 8 bases agree with TRBD1. The CDR3 loop spans 15 amino acids. Per the germline V gene, CDR1 is SGDLS and CDR2 is YYNGEE. The trim removed 2 bases at V and 6 bases at J, leaving 7 bases unmatched. The CDR3, as DNA: TGTGCCAGCAGCGTTCAGGGGGCTCATCTCAATGAGCAGTTCTTC. Translation gives CASSVQGAHLNEQFF.

V usage is TRBV7-6 and J usage is TRBJ1-2; the D is unclear. The CDR3 is made up of 14 amino acids. Trimming removed 1 base at V and 4 bases at J, with 10 bases between. Germline V gene lookup returns CDR1 SGHVS and CDR2 FNYEAQ. In DNA, the CDR3 is TGTGCCAGCAGCTTAGGAGGAATCTCCTATGGCTACACCTTC. Translation gives CASSLGGISYGYTF. The whole variable domain, filled in from reference TRBV7-6 and TRBJ1-2, reads GAGVSQSPRYKVTKRGQDVALRCDPISGHVSLYWYRQALGQGPEFLTYFNYEAQQDKSGLPNDRFSAERPEGSISTLTIQRTEQRDSAMYRCASSLGGISYGYTFGSGTRLTVV.

This chain joins TRBV7-2 and TRBJ2-5, with D hard to call. This CDR3 contains 13 residues. Germline CDR1 SGHTA, CDR2 FQGNSA. V was pared by 2 bases and J by 5 bases, with 9 bases between. The chain's CDR3 is CASSLTFGETQYF. The CDR3, as DNA: TGTGCCAGCAGCTTAACGTTCGGTGAGACCCAGTACTTC. Based on the CDR3 plus reference TRBV7-2 and TRBJ2-5, the full variable domain is GAGVSQSPSNKVTEKGKDVELRCDPISGHTALYWYRQSLGQGLEFLIYFQGNSAPDKSGLPSDRFSAERTGGSVSTLTIQRTQQEDSAVYLCASSLTFGETQYFGPGTRLLVL.

V and J are TRBV19 and TRBJ1-2; D is unclear. Deletions cut 3 bases from V and 0 bases from J, with 11 bases between. Germline values: CDR1 LNHDA, CDR2 SQIVND (reference sequence). The CDR3 runs to 15 residues. The CDR3 DNA reads TGTGCCAGTAGTATGGTACTGGAGTCTAACTATGGCTACACCTTC. It specifies CASSMVLESNYGYTF.

This chain joins TRBV6-5 and TRBJ1-5; possibly TRBD1 for D (6 bases). V was cut by 6 bases and J by 2 bases, with 11 bases left in between. CDR1 and CDR2 from the germline V gene are MNHEY and SVGAGI. This CDR3 has 14 residues. The CDR3 reads CASSTGFGNQPQHF. CDR3 DNA: TGTGCCAGCAGCACAGGGTTCGGCAATCAGCCCCAGCATTTT.